This TCR beta chain was recorded in a study of blood T cell repertoires in COVID-19. About the research overall: COVID-19 samples, acute and convalescent, were from the United States, Italy and Spain. The cDNA or gDNA used as material had been derived from T cells, B-cell-depleted T cells, or PBMCs.

Clones were read by immunoSEQ multiplex PCR, and TCRdb kept only the in-frame ones, dropping some. The sample lists about 200,000 clones, around three quarters seen once, with around 5.1% in the top ten. The CDR3 covers 17 residues. Germline values: CDR1 MGHDK, CDR2 SYGVNS. The V and J ends lost 2 bases and 2 bases respectively, with 16 bases between them. The sequence derives from a woman in her 70s with acute or convalescent COVID-19. What was sequenced was peripheral blood. The chain links TRBV25-1 to TRBJ2-1, with D possibly matching TRBD1 (8 bases). In DNA form, the CDR3 reads TGTGCCAGCAGTGAAGGGGAGGGACAGGCTACCTACAATGAGCAGTTCTTC. Translation gives CASSEGEGQATYNEQFF.